This record concerns one T cell receptor (beta chain) sequence. Its antigen is not identified. CDR1 is LGHNA and CDR2 is YSLEER in the germline V gene. The CDR3 runs to 14 residues. V dropped 4 bases and J dropped 0 bases, with 8 bases sitting between them. The data stem from a study of cytomegalovirus exposure and HLA in healthy donors. It was with 60 Vbeta and 13 Jbeta primers that the PCR ran. Method: immunoSEQ multiplex PCR; TCRdb's copy keeps in-frame clones and lacks some. This table lists approximately 79,000 clones. Study-level results: An analysis done earlier found most TCR beta V segments productive about 87% or about 30% of the time. Cytomegalovirus association was assigned to some 160 TCR beta chains.

The rearrangement links TRBV4-3 to TRBJ2-3; the D is unclear. The source is a man aged 40-50 years in good health and CMV-seronegative. The source material was PBMCs. In DNA form, the CDR3 reads TGCGCCAGCAGCCGTGCAACTAGCACAGATACGCAGTATTTT. Translated, it gives CASSRATSTDTQYF.